The clone carrying this T cell receptor beta chain was seen ten or more times. Its specificity is unknown. Amplification targeted TCR beta CDR3 regions from RNA transcripts. The TCR CDR3 was amplified in a first-round RT-PCR using the HTBI primer set. TCRdb re-called the multiplex PCR reads through MiXCR, storing one row per CDR3 protein. The sample shows some 370,000 distinct CDR3 sequences, over 12% of them seen only once. This CDR3 comprises 12 residues. Germline CDR1 is SNHLY and CDR2 is FYNNEI. Trimming took off 5 bases at V and 6 bases at J, with 9 bases between the two ends. This specimen comes from a study of T cells in Graves' hyperthyroidism and ophthalmopathy. Looking at the study overall: At the time of initial diagnosis and before any treatment, peripheral blood was collected.

Whole-study results and caveats: A model built on 13 V-J features separated ophthalmopathy from stable hyperthyroidism. In validation, the model predicted ophthalmopathy. These predictions came a median roughly 6.5 months before onset. Most thyroid-expanded clonotypes above 0.001 were also found in blood.

The V and J genes are TRBV2 and TRBJ2-3, with unresolved D. The specimen sequenced was blood. This TCR was sampled from a man between 45 and 60 years old with Graves' ophthalmopathy. This CDR3 reads CASSLTGDTQYF. For the CDR3, the DNA is TGTGCCAGCAGTCTAACTGGGGATACGCAGTATTTT.